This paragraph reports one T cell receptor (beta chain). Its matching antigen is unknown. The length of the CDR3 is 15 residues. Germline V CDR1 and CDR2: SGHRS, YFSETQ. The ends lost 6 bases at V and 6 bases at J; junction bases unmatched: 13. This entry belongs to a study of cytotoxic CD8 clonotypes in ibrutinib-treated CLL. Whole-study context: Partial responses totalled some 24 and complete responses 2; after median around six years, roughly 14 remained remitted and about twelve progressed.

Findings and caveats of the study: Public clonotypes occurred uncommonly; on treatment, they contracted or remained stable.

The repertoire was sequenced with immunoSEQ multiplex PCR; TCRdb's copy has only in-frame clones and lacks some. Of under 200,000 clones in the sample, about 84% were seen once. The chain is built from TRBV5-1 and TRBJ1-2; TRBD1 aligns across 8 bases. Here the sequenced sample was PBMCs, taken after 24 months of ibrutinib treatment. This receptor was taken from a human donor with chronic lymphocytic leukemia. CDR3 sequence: CASKNNAGTGHGYTF. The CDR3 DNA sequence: TGCGCCAGCAAAAATAACGCTGGGACAGGCCATGGCTACACCTTC. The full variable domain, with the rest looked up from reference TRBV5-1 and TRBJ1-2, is KAGVTQTPRYLIKTRGQQVTLSCSPISGHRSVSWYQQTPGQGLQFLFEYFSETQRNKGNFPGRFSGRQFSNSRSEMNVSTLELGDSALYLCASKNNAGTGHGYTFGSGTRLTVV.